The 10 T cell receptor beta chains in this list originate from one sample, sequenced in a study of T cell repertoires in cytomegalovirus infection. TCRdb re-called the reads through MiXCR, storing one row per CDR3 protein. The data show tens of thousands of distinct CDR3 sequences, 20% to 25% seen once. These receptors are not linked to any known antigen. The sequences come from CD8+ T cells from cultured PBMCs, collected from culture after CMV antigen stimulation. These receptors originate from a human donor in good health (CMV status not recorded). Some clones in this sample may be carry-over from other donors' samples.

This clonotype was seen only a few times. The genes are TRBV7-8 and TRBJ2-7; TRBD1 or TRBD2 may be the D gene (6 bases each). V gave up 1 base and J gave up 3 bases, with 13 bases separating them. The CDR3 is made up of 15 amino acids. Germline values: CDR1 SGHVS, CDR2 FQNEAQ. As DNA, the CDR3 is TGTGCCAGCAGCTTAGGTAGGGGGGAAAACTACGAGCAGTACTTC. Protein: CASSLGRGENYEQYF.

This clonotype was seen a handful of times. The chain joins TRBV19 to TRBJ2-7, with D uncertain. The germline V gene has CDR1 LNHDA and CDR2 SQIVND (reference sequence). V shed 1 base and J shed 2 bases, with 12 bases lying between them. The CDR3 covers 15 residues. CDR3 amino acids: CASSIAGPPTYEQYF. DNA of the CDR3: TGTGCCAGTAGTATAGCCGGGCCTCCCACCTACGAGCAGTACTTC.

A few counts support this clonotype. This rearrangement joins TRBV11-2 to TRBJ2-1; TRBD2 aligns across 7 bases. V was clipped by 1 base and J by 3 bases; unmatched bases: 6. Germline V gene lookup returns CDR1 SGHAT and CDR2 FQNNGV. This CDR3 comprises 16 residues. CDR3 protein: CASSLVAGDNYNEQFF. As DNA, the CDR3 is TGTGCCAGCAGCTTAGTTGCGGGGGATAACTACAATGAGCAGTTCTTC.

This sequence joins TRBV7-2 and TRBJ1-2; D not certain. The germline gives CDR1 SGHTA, CDR2 FQGNSA. There are 13 residues in the CDR3. Trimming left V 3 bases short and J 3 bases short, with 8 bases between. CDR3 nucleotide sequence: TGTGCCAGCAGCTTGGTCGGGGACTATGGCTACACCTTC. It is translated as CASSLVGDYGYTF.

This clonotype was seen many times. The V gene is TRBV7-9, the J gene TRBJ1-2; 9 nucleotides align to TRBD1. Germline trimming cut 3 bases from V and 6 bases from J; bases unmatched to any gene: 14. Germline V lookup: CDR1 SEHNR, CDR2 FQNEAQ (reference sequence). CDR3 length equals 17 residues. CDR3 nucleotide sequence: TGTGCCAGCAGCTTTTCCGACTCGGACAGGGGCGGAGATGGCTACACCTTC. Amino acids: CASSFSDSDRGGDGYTF.

This clonotype appeared a few times. The chain carries TRBV19 and TRBJ1-2; D ambiguous. The CDR3 sequence is 13 residues long. From germline, CDR1 is LNHDA and CDR2 SQIVND (reference sequence). V lost 2 bases and J lost 8, with 12 bases in between. The CDR3 DNA is TGTGCCAGTAGTATAAGTGTTACGAGCGGCTACACCTTC. Its translation is CASSISVTSGYTF.

In DNA form, the CDR3 reads TGCAGTGCTAGAGATAGTGGGGGGGGCCTACTACATGAGCAGTTCTTC. Its translation is CSARDSGGGLLHEQFF. The chain couples TRBV20-1 to TRBJ2-1; D possibly corresponds to TRBD2 (7 bases). The germline CDR1 and CDR2 sequences are DFQATT and SNEGSKA (reference sequence). The length of the CDR3 is 16 residues. Between the trimmed V and J ends, which lost 0 bases and 8 bases, there was a span of 20 bases.

The rearrangement links TRBV20-1 to TRBJ2-7, with unresolved D. Germline lookup yields CDR1 DFQATT and CDR2 SNEGSKA (reference sequence). This CDR3 contains 13 residues. Trimming left V 6 bases short and J 4 bases short, with 16 bases between. The CDR3 spells CSATRPPGYEQYF. As DNA, the CDR3 is TGCAGTGCCACCCGCCCTCCAGGTTACGAGCAGTACTTC.

The chain is built from TRBV29-1 and TRBJ2-5; no clear D gene. This CDR3 spans 14 amino acids. Germline V gives CDR1 SQVTM, CDR2 ANQGSEA. V lost 6 bases, J lost 2 bases, and 16 bases lay in between. CDR3 nucleotides: TGCAGCGTAGTCGCATGGAATAGGCAAGAGACCCAGTACTTC. Translated: CSVVAWNRQETQYF.

The chain links TRBV28 to TRBJ1-1, with TRBD1 matching over 8 bases. The CDR3 runs 14 residues. From germline, CDR1 is MDHEN and CDR2 SYDVKM. V trimming: 4 bases; J trimming: 6 bases; junction bases outside the gene matches: 7. This CDR3 reads CASSSIVTGAEAFF. CDR3 nucleotides: TGTGCCAGCAGTTCGATCGTGACAGGGGCTGAAGCTTTCTTT.